This T cell receptor beta chain was recovered during a study of blood T cells in healthy people across ages. Broader study findings: Investigators viewed diversity estimates from one million T cells as underestimates, the study reported. While age rose, TCR beta diversity per million T cells dropped in a roughly linear way.

From germline, CDR1 is SGHTA and CDR2 FQGNSA. After removal of 5 bases from V and 5 bases from J, the junction contained 14 bases not matched to a gene. CDR3 size: 16 residues. Through a sample-barcoded 5' primer and a J-beta primer mix, a second PCR was run for roughly 6 to 11 cycles. MiXCR, run by TCRdb on the 5' RACE reads, gives a single entry per CDR3 protein. This table holds hundreds of thousands of distinct CDR3 sequences, about three fifths found once. About this clonotype: What it binds is not known.

The sample consisted of blood. The chain couples TRBV7-2 to TRBJ2-5; TRBD1 matches 7 bases. The origin of this receptor is a man aged 25 to 45 in good health. In DNA, the CDR3 is TGTGCCAGCAGCACCCAAACAGGGGCCCAGGGGGAGACCCAGTACTTC. Its translation is CASSTQTGAQGETQYF.